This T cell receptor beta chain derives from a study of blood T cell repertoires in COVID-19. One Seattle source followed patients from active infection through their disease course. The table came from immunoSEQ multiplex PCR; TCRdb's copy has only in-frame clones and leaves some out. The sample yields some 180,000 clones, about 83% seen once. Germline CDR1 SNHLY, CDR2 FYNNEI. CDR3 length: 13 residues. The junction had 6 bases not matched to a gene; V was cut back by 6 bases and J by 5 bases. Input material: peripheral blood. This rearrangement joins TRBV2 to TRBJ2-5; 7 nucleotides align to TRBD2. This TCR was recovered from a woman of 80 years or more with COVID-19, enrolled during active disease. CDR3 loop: CASRRLASETQYF. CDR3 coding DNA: TGTGCCAGCAGGAGACTAGCTTCCGAGACCCAGTACTTC.